Sequencing of this TCR beta chain was carried out in a study of T-cell reconstitution after alpha-beta-depleted transplantation in children. Unique molecular identifiers tagged the TCRbeta library. TCRdb ran MiXCR on the PCR reads and lists one entry per CDR3 protein. Here the sample spans about 500,000 distinct CDR3 sequences, about 33% being singletons. V shed 3 bases and J 2 bases; nucleotides not matched to a gene: 6. The CDR3 loop spans 15 amino acids. CDR1 is LNHDA and CDR2 is SQIVND in the germline V gene (reference sequence). This clonotype was counted only a few times. This TCR was sampled from a human donor who donated a stem cell graft to a child with aplastic anemia. The sample was PBMCs from the stem cell graft donor, taken from the stem cell graft. The chain carries TRBV19 and TRBJ1-2; TRBD1 matches 7 bases. The CDR3 region has the DNA TGTGCCAGTAGTATCCGGACAGGCCGCAACTATGGCTACACCTTC. It translates to CASSIRTGRNYGYTF.